These T cell receptor beta chains were read from a single sample in a study of blood T cell repertoires in COVID-19. Sequenced by immunoSEQ multiplex PCR; TCRdb stores in-frame clones only, minus some. This sample has hundreds of thousands of clones, with 70% to 90% found just once. Sequencing was carried out using peripheral blood. The receptors were sampled from a woman under 30 with acute or convalescent COVID-19. The CDR3 runs from the conserved cysteine through the conserved F or W. D genes are given only for firm matches. Size values are once, few and many counts, or a class for expanded clones, and some rows have none.

V gene: TRBV6-1; D gene: TRBD2; clone size: .; J gene: TRBJ2-2; CDR3 DNA: TGTGCCAGCAGTGAATTTCGGGGGGGCACCACCGGGGAGCTGTTTTTT; CDR3 protein: CASSEFRGGTTGELFF
V gene: TRBV7-8; D gene: .; clone size: .; J gene: TRBJ2-4; CDR3 DNA: TGTGCCAGCAGCTTAGCGTCAGGATGGGCCAAAAACATTCAGTACTTC; CDR3 protein: CASSLASGWAKNIQYF
V gene: TRBV4-2; D gene: TRBD2; clone size: once; J gene: TRBJ2-1; CDR3 DNA: TGTGCCAGCAGGGGACTATCCGAGTCCAATGAGCAGTTCTTC; CDR3 protein: CASRGLSESNEQFF
V gene: TRBV5-1; D gene: .; clone size: .; J gene: TRBJ2-7; CDR3 DNA: TGCGCCAGCAGCTTAAGAGACAGGCTCGAGCAGTACTTC; CDR3 protein: CASSLRDRLEQYF
V gene: TRBV4-1; D gene: .; clone size: .; J gene: TRBJ1-3; CDR3 DNA: TGCGCCAGCAGCCATCTCGGGACACTTGGAAACACCATATATTTT; CDR3 protein: CASSHLGTLGNTIYF
V gene: TRBV12-2; D gene: .; clone size: .; J gene: TRBJ2-4; CDR3 DNA: TGTGCAAGTCGCTCCATAACCGGGACACCCAAACTAGCCAAAAACATTCAGTACTTC; CDR3 protein: CASRSITGTPKLAKNIQYF
V gene: TRBV10-3; D gene: .; clone size: .; J gene: TRBJ2-7; CDR3 DNA: TGTGCCGTCCGAATCCCAGGGGACTCCTACGAGCAGTACTTC; CDR3 protein: CAVRIPGDSYEQYF
V gene: TRBV6-5; D gene: .; clone size: .; J gene: TRBJ1-1; CDR3 DNA: TGTGCCAGCAGTTACTTGAATGGGGGGGACACTGAAGCTTTCTTT; CDR3 protein: CASSYLNGGDTEAFF
V gene: TRBV10-3; D gene: TRBD2; clone size: .; J gene: TRBJ2-3; CDR3 DNA: TGTGCCATCAGTGAGTCGAGCCTAGCGGGGGCCATCACAGATACGCAGTATTTT; CDR3 protein: CAISESSLAGAITDTQYF
V gene: TRBV6-5; D gene: .; clone size: .; J gene: TRBJ2-6; CDR3 DNA: TGTGCCAGCAGAACGGTCTCTGGGGCCAACGTCCTGACTTTC; CDR3 protein: CASRTVSGANVLTF
V gene: TRBV3-1/TRBV3-2; D gene: TRBD1; clone size: .; J gene: TRBJ1-1; CDR3 DNA: TGTGCCAGCAGCCTCGGGACAGGGGCCACGAACACTGAAGCTTTCTTT; CDR3 protein: CASSLGTGATNTEAFF
V gene: TRBV12-5; D gene: .; clone size: once; J gene: TRBJ1-2; CDR3 DNA: TGTGCTAGTGGTCCAAGACAGTATCTAGGCTACACCTTC; CDR3 protein: CASGPRQYLGYTF
V gene: TRBV6-5; D gene: TRBD1; clone size: .; J gene: TRBJ2-2; CDR3 DNA: TGTGCCAGCAGTTACTCGGACAGGGGGCTTACCGGGGAGCTGTTTTTT; CDR3 protein: CASSYSDRGLTGELFF
V gene: TRBV11-2; D gene: TRBD1; clone size: .; J gene: TRBJ1-5; CDR3 DNA: TGTGCCAGCAGCCTAGGGACAGACAATCAGCCCCAGCATTTT; CDR3 protein: CASSLGTDNQPQHF
V gene: TRBV19; D gene: .; clone size: .; J gene: TRBJ1-2; CDR3 DNA: TGTGCCAGTCTAGACAGGAACTATGGCTACACCTTC; CDR3 protein: CASLDRNYGYTF
V gene: TRBV7-2; D gene: .; clone size: .; J gene: TRBJ1-1; CDR3 DNA: TGTGCCAGCACCCGGGGGTTTTGGAACACTGAAGCTTTCTTT; CDR3 protein: CASTRGFWNTEAFF
V gene: TRBV6-5; D gene: .; clone size: .; J gene: TRBJ1-1; CDR3 DNA: TGTGCCAGCAGTACTGGGCAGGGGTCCACTGAAGCTTTCTTT; CDR3 protein: CASSTGQGSTEAFF
V gene: TRBV19; D gene: .; clone size: .; J gene: TRBJ1-2; CDR3 DNA: TGTGCCACCTCCACCTATAACTATGGCTACACCTTC; CDR3 protein: CATSTYNYGYTF